In this sample, the clone carrying this TCR beta chain turned up a few times. Its cognate antigen is unknown. The data are from a study of blood T cells in healthy people across ages. Study outcomes and limitations: Diversity was estimated from one million T cells, and these estimates were considered underestimates.

Germline V gene lookup returns CDR1 SEHNR and CDR2 FQNEAQ (reference sequence). V was clipped by 4 bases and J by 3 bases, with 16 bases between them. The CDR3 sequence is 15 residues long. The authors ran a second PCR of 7 to 11 cycles using a sample-barcoded 5' primer and a J-beta primer mix. TCRdb analysed the 5' RACE reads with MiXCR anew, one entry per CDR3 protein. The data contain about 1,400,000 distinct CDR3 sequences, approximately 59% of them seen just once; the ten biggest clones take up 5% to 7%. The rearrangement links TRBV7-9 to TRBJ2-7; possible D gene TRBD2, 6 bases. The receptor comes from a man between 18 and 29 years old in good health. The specimen sequenced was blood. CDR3 sequence: CASSSFPRGSYEQYF. In nucleotides, the CDR3 is TGTGCCAGCAGCTCCTTCCCCCGGGGGAGCTACGAGCAGTACTTC.